This entry lists 4 T cell receptor beta chains sequenced from one sample in a study of blood T cell repertoires in COVID-19. Sequencing was performed with immunoSEQ multiplex PCR; in TCRdb, only in-frame clones are kept and a portion is missing. The sample has tens of thousands of clones; over 60% are singletons. Input material: peripheral blood. These receptors all come from a woman aged 70-85 years with COVID-19, enrolled during active disease.

J is TRBJ1-5 and V is TRBV5-6; tentatively, D is TRBD1 (5 bases). This CDR3 has 16 amino acids. CDR1 SGHDT and CDR2 YYEEEE come from the germline V gene. V shed 6 bases and J shed 2 bases, with 18 bases lying between them. The CDR3 DNA sequence: TGTGCCAGCACTCGGTGGGGGGGTTGGGGCAATCAGCCCCAGCATTTT. Its translation is CASTRWGGWGNQPQHF. Based on the CDR3 plus reference TRBV5-6 and TRBJ1-5, the full variable domain is DAGVTQSPTHLIKTRGQQVTLRCSPKSGHDTVSWYQQALGQGPQFIFQYYEEEERQRGNFPDRFSGHQFPNYSSELNVNALLLGDSALYLCASTRWGGWGNQPQHFGDGTRLSIL.

The chain uses TRBV5-4 and TRBJ1-1; D gene ambiguous. Trimming removed 3 bases at V and 1 base at J, with 10 bases between. This CDR3 comprises 14 residues. Germline CDR1 is SGHNT and CDR2 is YYREEE (reference sequence). CDR3 sequence reads: CASSSAGRNTEAFF. The CDR3 region has the DNA TGTGCCAGCAGCTCAGCGGGAAGGAACACTGAAGCTTTCTTT.

This clone was observed a few times. The chain recombines TRBV4-1 with TRBJ1-5; D gene ambiguous. Germline V gene lookup returns CDR1 MGHRA and CDR2 YSYEKL. CDR3 length equals 16 residues. Trimming removed 0 bases from V and 3 bases from J, with 12 bases in between. The CDR3 here is CASSQERALVNQPQHF. CDR3 DNA: TGCGCCAGCAGCCAAGAGCGGGCTCTGGTCAATCAGCCCCAGCATTTT.

V usage is TRBV7-2 and J usage is TRBJ2-3, with a possible D match to TRBD2 (6 bases). The germline V gene has CDR1 SGHTA and CDR2 FQGNSA. The CDR3 contains 17 residues. V shed 3 bases and J shed 1 base, with 17 bases lying between them. CDR3 nucleotides: TGTGCCAGCAGCTTCCAAGCAACGGCTAGCGGCACAGATACGCAGTATTTT. The encoded protein is CASSFQATASGTDTQYF.